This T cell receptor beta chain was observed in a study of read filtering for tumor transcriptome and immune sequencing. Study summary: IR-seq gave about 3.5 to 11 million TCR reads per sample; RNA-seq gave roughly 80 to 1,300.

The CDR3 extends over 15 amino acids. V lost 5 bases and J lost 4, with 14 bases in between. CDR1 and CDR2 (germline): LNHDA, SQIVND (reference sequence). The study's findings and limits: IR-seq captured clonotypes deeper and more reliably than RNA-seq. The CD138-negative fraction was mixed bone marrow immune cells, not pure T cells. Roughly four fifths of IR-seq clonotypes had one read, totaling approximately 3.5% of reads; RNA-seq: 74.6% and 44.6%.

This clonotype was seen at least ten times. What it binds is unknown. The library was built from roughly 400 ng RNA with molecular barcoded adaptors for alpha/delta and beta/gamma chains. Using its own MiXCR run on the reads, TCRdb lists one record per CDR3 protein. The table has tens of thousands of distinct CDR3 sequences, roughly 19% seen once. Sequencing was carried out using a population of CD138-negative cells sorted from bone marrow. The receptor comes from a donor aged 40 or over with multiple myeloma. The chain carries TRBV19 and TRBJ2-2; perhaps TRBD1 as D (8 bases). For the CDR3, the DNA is TGTGCCAGTAGTCCCTACAGGGGGGGCACCGGGGAGCTGTTTTTT. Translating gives CASSPYRGGTGELFF.